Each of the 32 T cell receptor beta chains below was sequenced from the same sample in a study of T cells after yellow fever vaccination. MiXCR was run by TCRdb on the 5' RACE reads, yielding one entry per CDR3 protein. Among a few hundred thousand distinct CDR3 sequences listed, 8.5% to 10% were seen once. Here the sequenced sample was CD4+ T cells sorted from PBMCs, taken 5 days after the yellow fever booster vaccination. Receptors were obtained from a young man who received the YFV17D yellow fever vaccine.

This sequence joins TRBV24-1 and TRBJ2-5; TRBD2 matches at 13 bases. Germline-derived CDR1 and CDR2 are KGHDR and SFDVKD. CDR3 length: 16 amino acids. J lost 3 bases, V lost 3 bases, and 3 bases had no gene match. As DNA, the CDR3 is TGTGCCACCAGTGATAGAGGGACTAGCGGGGAAGAGACCCAGTACTTC. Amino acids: CATSDRGTSGEETQYF.

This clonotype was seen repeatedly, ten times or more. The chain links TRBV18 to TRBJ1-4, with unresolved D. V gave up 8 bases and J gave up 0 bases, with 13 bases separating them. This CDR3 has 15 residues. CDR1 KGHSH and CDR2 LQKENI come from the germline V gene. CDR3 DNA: TGTGCCAGCACCCCGAACGAGGCAACTAATGAAAAACTGTTTTTT. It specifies CASTPNEATNEKLFF. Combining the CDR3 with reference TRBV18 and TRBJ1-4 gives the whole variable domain NAGVMQNPRHLVRRRGQEARLRCSPMKGHSHVYWYRQLPEEGLKFMVYLQKENIIDESGMPKERFSAEFPKEGPSILRIQQVVRGDSAAYFCASTPNEATNEKLFFGSGTQLSVL.

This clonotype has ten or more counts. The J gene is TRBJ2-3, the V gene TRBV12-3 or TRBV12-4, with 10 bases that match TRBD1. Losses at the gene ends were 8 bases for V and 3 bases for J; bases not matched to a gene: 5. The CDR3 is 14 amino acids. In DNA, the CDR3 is TGTGCCAGCGGGACAGGGGTCCTGACAGATACGCAGTATTTT. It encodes CASGTGVLTDTQYF.

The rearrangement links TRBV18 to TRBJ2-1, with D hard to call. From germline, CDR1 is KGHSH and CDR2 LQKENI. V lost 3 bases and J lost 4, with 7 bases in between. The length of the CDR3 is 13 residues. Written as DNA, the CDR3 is TGTGCCAGCTCACCTTTAACATACAATGAGCAGTTCTTC. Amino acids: CASSPLTYNEQFF.

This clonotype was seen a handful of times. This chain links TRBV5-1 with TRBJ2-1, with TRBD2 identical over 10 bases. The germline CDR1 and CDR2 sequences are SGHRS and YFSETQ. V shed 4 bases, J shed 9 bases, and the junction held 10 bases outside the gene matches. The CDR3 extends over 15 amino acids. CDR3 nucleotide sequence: TGCGCCAGCAGCAGGCAAGCGGGGGGGCCGAGTGAGCAGTTCTTC. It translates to CASSRQAGGPSEQFF.

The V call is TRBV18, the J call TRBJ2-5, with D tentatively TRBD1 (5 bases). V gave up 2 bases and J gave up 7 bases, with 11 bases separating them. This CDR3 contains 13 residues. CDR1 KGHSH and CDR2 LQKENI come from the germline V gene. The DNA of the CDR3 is TGTGCCAGCTCACCATGGGTCAGGGCGACCCAGTACTTC. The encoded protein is CASSPWVRATQYF.

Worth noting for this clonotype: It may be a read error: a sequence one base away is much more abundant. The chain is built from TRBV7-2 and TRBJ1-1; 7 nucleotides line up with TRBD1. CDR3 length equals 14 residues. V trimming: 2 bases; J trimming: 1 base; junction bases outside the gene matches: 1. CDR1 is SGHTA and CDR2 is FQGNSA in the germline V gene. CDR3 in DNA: TGTGCCAGCAGCTTAAGGACAGGGAACACTGAAGCTTTCTTT. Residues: CASSLRTGNTEAFF. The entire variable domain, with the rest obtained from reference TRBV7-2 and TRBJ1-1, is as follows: GAGVSQSPSNKVTEKGKDVELRCDPISGHTALYWYRQSLGQGLEFLIYFQGNSAPDKSGLPSDRFSAERTGGSVSTLTIQRTQQEDSAVYLCASSLRTGNTEAFFGQGTRLTVV.

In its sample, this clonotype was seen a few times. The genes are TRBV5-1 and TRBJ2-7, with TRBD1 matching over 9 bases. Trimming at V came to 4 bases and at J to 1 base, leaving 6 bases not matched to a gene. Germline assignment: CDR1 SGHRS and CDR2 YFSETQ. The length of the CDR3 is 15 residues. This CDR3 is CASSPTGGSSYEQYV. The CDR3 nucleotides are TGCGCCAGCAGCCCGACAGGGGGGTCATCCTACGAGCAGTACGTC.

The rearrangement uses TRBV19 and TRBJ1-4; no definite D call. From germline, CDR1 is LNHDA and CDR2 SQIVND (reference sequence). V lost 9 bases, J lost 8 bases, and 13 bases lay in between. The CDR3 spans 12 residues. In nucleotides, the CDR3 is TGTGCCAGCCTCGGGGAAGACGAAAAACTGTTTTTT. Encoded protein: CASLGEDEKLFF.

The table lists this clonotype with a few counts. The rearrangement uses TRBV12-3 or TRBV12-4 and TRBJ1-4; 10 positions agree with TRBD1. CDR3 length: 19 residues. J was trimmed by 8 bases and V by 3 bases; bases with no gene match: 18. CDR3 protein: CASSFRTGGTERGREKLFF. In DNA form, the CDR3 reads TGTGCCAGCAGTTTCCGGACAGGGGGGACGGAAAGAGGGAGGGAAAAACTGTTTTTT.

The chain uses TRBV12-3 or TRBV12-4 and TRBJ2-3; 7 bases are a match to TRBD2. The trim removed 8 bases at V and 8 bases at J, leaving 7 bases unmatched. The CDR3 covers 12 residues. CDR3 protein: CASDPPGGTQYF. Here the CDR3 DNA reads TGTGCCAGCGATCCCCCGGGGGGTACGCAGTATTTT.

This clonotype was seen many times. The CDR3 bases are TGTGCCAGCAGCTCTGAGCGGGGGGTCCGTACGCAGTATTTT. Translation: CASSSERGVRTQYF. The rearrangement links TRBV7-2 to TRBJ2-3; 9 nucleotides align to TRBD2. The trim removed 4 bases at V and 8 bases at J, leaving 7 bases unmatched. CDR3 size: 14 residues. CDR1 SGHTA and CDR2 FQGNSA come from the germline V gene.

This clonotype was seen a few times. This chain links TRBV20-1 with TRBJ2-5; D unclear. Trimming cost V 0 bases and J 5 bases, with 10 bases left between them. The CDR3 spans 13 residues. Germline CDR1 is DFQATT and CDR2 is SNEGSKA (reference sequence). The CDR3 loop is CSARDQRRETQYF. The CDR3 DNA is TGCAGTGCTAGAGATCAACGGCGGGAGACCCAGTACTTC.

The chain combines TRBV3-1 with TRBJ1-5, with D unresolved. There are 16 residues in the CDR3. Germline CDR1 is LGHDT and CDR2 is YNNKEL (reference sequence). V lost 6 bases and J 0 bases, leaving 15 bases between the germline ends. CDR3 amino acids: CASRPILGYSNQPQHF. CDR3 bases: TGTGCCAGCAGGCCAATTCTTGGCTATAGCAATCAGCCCCAGCATTTT.

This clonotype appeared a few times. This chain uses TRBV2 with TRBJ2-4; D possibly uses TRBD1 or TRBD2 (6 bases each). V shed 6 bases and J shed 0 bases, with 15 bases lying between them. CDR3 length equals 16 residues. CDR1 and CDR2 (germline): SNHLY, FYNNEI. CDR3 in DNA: TGTGCCAGCAGGCACAGGGAGGAGGCAGCCAAAAACATTCAGTACTTC. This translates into CASRHREEAAKNIQYF.

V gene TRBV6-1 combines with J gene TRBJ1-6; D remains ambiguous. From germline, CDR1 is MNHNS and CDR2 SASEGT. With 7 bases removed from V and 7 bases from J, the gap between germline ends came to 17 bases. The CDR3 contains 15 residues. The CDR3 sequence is CASIVTYFANSPLHF. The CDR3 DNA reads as TGTGCCAGCATCGTGACATATTTTGCCAATTCACCCCTCCACTTT.

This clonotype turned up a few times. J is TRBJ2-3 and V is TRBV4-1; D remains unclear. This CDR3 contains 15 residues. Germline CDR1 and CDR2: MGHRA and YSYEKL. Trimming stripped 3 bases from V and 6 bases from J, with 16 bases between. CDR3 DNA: TGCGCCAGCAGCCACCCTGAAATAGGGCCGGATACGCAGTATTTT. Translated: CASSHPEIGPDTQYF.

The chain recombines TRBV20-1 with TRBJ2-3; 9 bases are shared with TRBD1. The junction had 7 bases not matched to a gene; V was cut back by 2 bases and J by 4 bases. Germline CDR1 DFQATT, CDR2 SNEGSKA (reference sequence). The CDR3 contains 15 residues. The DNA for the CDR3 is TGCAGTGCTAGATGGGGACAGGGACGGCCAGATACGCAGTATTTT. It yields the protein CSARWGQGRPDTQYF.

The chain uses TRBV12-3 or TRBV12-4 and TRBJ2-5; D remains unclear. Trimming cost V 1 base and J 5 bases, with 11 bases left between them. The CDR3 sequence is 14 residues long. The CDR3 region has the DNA TGTGCCAGCAGTTTAGATGGGGTAGGGGAGACCCAGTACTTC. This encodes CASSLDGVGETQYF.

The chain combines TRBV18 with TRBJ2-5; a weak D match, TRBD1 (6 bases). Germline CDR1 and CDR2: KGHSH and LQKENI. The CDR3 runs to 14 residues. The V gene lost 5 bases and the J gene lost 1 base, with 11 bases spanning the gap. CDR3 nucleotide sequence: TGTGCCAGCTCAGTCAGGGGAAGCCAAGAGACCCAGTACTTC. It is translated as CASSVRGSQETQYF. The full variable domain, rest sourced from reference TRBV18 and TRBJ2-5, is NAGVMQNPRHLVRRRGQEARLRCSPMKGHSHVYWYRQLPEEGLKFMVYLQKENIIDESGMPKERFSAEFPKEGPSILRIQQVVRGDSAAYFCASSVRGSQETQYFGPGTRLLVL.

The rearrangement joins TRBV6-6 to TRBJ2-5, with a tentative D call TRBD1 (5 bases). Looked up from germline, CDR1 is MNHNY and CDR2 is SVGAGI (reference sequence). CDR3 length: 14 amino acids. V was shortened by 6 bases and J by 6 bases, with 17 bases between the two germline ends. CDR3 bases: TGTGCCAGCAGCCTCGGAACAGGCCTGAAGACCCAGTACTTC. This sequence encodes CASSLGTGLKTQYF.

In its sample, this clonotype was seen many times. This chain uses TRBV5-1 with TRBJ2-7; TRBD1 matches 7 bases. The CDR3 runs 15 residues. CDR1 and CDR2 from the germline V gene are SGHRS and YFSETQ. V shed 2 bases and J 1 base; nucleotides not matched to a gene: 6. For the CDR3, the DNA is TGCGCCAGCAGCTTAAGGACAGGACAATCCTACGAGCAGTACTTC. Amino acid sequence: CASSLRTGQSYEQYF. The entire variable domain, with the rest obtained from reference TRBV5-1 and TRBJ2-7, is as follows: KAGVTQTPRYLIKTRGQQVTLSCSPISGHRSVSWYQQTPGQGLQFLFEYFSETQRNKGNFPGRFSGRQFSNSRSEMNVSTLELGDSALYLCASSLRTGQSYEQYFGPGTRLTVT.

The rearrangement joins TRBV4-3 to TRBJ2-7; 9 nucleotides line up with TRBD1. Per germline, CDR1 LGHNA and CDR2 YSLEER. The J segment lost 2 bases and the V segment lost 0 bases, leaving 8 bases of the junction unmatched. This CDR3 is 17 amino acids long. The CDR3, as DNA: TGCGCCAGCAGCCAAGATCCACCGACAGGGGGAACCTACGAGCAGTACGTC. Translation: CASSQDPPTGGTYEQYV.

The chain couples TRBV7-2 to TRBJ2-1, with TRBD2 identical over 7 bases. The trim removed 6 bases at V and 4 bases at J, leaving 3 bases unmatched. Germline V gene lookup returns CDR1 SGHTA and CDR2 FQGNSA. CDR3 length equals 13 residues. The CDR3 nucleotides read TGTGCCAGCAGGGGGGGGGATTACAATGAGCAGTTCTTC. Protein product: CASRGGDYNEQFF.

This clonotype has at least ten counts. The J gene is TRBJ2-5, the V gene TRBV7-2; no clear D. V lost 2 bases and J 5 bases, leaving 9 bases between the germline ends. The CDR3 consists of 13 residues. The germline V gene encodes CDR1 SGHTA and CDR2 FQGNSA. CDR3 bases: TGTGCCAGCAGCTTATCTGTTCGCGAGACCCAGTACTTC. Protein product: CASSLSVRETQYF.

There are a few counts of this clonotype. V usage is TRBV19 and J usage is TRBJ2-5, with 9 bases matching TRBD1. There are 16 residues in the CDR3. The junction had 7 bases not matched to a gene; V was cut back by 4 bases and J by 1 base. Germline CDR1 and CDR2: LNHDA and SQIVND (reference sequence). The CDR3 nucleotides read TGTGCCAGTAGTACCCCCGGACAGGGGCCCCAAGAGACCCAGTACTTC. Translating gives CASSTPGQGPQETQYF.

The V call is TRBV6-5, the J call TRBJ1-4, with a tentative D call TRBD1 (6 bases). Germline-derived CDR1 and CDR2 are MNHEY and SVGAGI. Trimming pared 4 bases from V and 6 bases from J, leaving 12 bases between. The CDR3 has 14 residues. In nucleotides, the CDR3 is TGTGCCAGCAGTTTATGGGGGCAAGATGAAAAACTGTTTTTT. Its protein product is CASSLWGQDEKLFF.

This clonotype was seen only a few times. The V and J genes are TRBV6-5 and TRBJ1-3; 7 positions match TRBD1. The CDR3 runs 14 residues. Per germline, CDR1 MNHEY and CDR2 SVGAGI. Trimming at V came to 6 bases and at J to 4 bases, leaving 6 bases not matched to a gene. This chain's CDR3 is CASRQGQPGNTIYF. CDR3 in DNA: TGTGCCAGCAGGCAGGGACAGCCCGGAAACACCATATATTTT.

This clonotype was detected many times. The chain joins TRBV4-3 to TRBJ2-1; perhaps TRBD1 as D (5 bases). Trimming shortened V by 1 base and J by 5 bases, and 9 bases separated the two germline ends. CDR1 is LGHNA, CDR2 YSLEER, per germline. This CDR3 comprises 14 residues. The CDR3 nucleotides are TGCGCCAGCAGCCAAGTTAAGGGGAACAATGAGCAGTTCTTC. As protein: CASSQVKGNNEQFF.

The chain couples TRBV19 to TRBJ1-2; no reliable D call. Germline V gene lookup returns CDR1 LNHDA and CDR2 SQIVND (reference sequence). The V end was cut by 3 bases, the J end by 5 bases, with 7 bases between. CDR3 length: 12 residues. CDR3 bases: TGTGCCAGTAGTATCTCAGGATATGGCTACACCTTC. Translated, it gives CASSISGYGYTF.

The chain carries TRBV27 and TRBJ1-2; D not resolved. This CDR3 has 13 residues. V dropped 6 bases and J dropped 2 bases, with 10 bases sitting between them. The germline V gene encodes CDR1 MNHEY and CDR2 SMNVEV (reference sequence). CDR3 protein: CASSLTRNYGYTF. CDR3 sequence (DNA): TGTGCCAGCAGCCTAACGAGGAACTATGGCTACACCTTC.

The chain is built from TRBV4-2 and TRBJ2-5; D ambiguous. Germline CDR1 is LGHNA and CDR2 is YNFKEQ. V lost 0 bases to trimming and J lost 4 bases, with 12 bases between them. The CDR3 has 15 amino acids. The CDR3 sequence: CASSQEGSGVETQYF. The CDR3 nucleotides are TGTGCCAGCAGCCAAGAAGGTTCTGGCGTAGAGACCCAGTACTTC.